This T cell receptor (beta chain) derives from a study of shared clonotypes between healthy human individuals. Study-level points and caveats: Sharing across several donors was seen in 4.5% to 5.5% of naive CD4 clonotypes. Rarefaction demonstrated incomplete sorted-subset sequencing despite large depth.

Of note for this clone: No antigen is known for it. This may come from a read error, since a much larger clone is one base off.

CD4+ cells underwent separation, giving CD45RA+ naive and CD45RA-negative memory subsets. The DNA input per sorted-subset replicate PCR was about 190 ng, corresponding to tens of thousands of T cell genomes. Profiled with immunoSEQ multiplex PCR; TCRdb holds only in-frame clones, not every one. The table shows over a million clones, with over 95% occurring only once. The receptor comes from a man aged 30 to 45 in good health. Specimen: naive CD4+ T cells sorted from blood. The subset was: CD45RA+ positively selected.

For the CDR3, the DNA is TGCGCCAGCAGCTTGTTTGCGGTCACAGATACGCAGTATTTT. Translated: CASSLFAVTDTQYF. The rearrangement uses TRBV5-1 and TRBJ2-3; D is uncertain. V lost 1 base and J lost 2, with 8 bases in between. The CDR3 totals 14 residues. CDR1 and CDR2 from the germline V gene are SGHRS and YFSETQ.